The rows below give T cell receptor beta chains drawn from one sample of a study of T cells in localized non-small cell lung cancer. Sequencing was performed with immunoSEQ multiplex PCR; in TCRdb, only in-frame clones are kept and a portion is missing. The sample holds about 54,000 clones; about 80% are singletons and the top ten take less than 20%. The sequencing here drew on peripheral blood, taken before any cancer treatment. These TCRs come from a female donor aged 60 or older with stage II squamous cell lung carcinoma. CDR3s include the opening cysteine and the closing phenylalanine or tryptophan. D genes are given only for firm matches. Size tells how often a clone was seen (once, few, many) or the class of an expanded clone, and some rows leave it out.

clone_size	j_call	v_call	d_call	cdr3_aa	cdr3_nt
-	TRBJ2-3	TRBV7-3	-	CASSLNSRDTQYF	TGTGCCAGCAGCTTAAACTCACGGGATACGCAGTATTTT
once	TRBJ2-3	TRBV19	-	CASSDKHPSVSSTDTQYF	TGTGCCAGTAGTGATAAACATCCTAGTGTATCTAGCACAGATACGCAGTATTTT
-	TRBJ1-4	TRBV5-8	-	CASSLTGVEKLFF	TGTGCCAGCAGCTTGACAGGCGTGGAAAAACTGTTTTTT
-	TRBJ2-3	TRBV7-2	TRBD2	CASRPGGAFDTQYF	TGTGCCAGCAGACCGGGGGGGGCCTTTGATACGCAGTATTTT
-	TRBJ2-3	TRBV29-1	TRBD1	CSVEGARQGGTDTQYF	TGCAGCGTTGAAGGGGCAAGACAGGGGGGCACAGATACGCAGTATTTT
-	TRBJ1-6	TRBV9	-	CASSPGGGPRDSPLHF	TGTGCCAGCAGCCCCGGAGGGGGGCCACGGGATTCACCCCTCCACTTT
-	TRBJ2-5	TRBV10-1	-	CASSENKRKTQYF	TGCGCCAGCAGTGAAAATAAAAGGAAGACCCAGTACTTC
-	TRBJ2-5	TRBV5-4	TRBD2	CASSFKGEGTQYF	TGTGCCAGCAGCTTTAAAGGGGAGGGGACCCAGTACTTC
large	TRBJ1-5	TRBV7-6	-	CASSLAAWTADQPQHF	TGTGCCAGCAGCTTAGCGGCCTGGACTGCCGATCAGCCCCAGCATTTT
-	TRBJ2-1	TRBV19	-	CASRRTGRGDEQFF	TGTGCCAGCCGAAGAACGGGACGGGGAGATGAGCAGTTCTTC